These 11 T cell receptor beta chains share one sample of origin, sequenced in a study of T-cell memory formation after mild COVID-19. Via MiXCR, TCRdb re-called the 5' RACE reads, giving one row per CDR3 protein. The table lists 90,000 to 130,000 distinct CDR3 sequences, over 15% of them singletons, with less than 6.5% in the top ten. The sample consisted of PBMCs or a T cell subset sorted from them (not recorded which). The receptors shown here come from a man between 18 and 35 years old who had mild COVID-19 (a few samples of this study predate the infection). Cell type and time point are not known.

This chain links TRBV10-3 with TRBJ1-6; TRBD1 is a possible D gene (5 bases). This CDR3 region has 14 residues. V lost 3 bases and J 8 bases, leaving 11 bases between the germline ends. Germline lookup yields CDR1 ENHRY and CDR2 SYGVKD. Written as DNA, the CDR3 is TGTGCCATCAGTGATAGTGGAGGGGATTCACCCCTCCACTTT. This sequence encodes CAISDSGGDSPLHF.

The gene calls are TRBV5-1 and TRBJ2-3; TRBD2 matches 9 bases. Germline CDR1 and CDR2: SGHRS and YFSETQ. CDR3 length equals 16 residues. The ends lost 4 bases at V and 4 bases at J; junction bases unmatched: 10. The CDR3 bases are TGCGCCAGCAGCGGGGGGACTAGCAACCTGGCAGATACGCAGTATTTT. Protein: CASSGGTSNLADTQYF.

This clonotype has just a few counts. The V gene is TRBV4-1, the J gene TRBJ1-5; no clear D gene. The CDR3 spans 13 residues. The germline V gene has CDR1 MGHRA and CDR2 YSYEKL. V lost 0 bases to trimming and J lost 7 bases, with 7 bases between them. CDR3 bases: TGCGCCAGCAGCCAAGATCTTGCACAGCCCCAGCATTTT. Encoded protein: CASSQDLAQPQHF.

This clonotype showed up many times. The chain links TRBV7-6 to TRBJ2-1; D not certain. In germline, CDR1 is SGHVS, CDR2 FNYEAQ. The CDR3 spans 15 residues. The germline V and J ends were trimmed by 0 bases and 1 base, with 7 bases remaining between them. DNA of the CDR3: TGTGCCAGCAGCTTAGCTGGGGTATCCTACAATGAGCAGTTCTTC. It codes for CASSLAGVSYNEQFF.

CDR3 loop: CASSRGEAGGNEQFF. CDR3 in DNA: TGCGCCAGCAGCCGCGGGGAAGCGGGGGGGAATGAGCAGTTCTTC. V and J are TRBV4-1 and TRBJ2-1; 10 nucleotides agree with TRBD2. The germline V gene encodes CDR1 MGHRA and CDR2 YSYEKL. V shed 4 bases, J shed 7 bases, and the junction held 7 bases outside the gene matches. This CDR3 spans 15 amino acids.

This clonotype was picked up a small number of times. The CDR3 bases are TGCGCCAGCAGCTTCCTATTTGGAGAGACCCAGTACTTC. Translation: CASSFLFGETQYF. The V gene is TRBV4-1, the J gene TRBJ2-5; D remains ambiguous. Trimming removed 5 bases at V and 4 bases at J, with 11 bases between. The CDR3 runs 13 residues. In germline, CDR1 is MGHRA, CDR2 YSYEKL.

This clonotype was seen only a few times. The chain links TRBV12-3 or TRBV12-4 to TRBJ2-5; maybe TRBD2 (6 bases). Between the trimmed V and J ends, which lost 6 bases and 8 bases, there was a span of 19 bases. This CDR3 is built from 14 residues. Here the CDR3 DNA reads TGTGCCAGCAGGAGGGACTCCCGGCTAGCTACCCAGTACTTC. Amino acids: CASRRDSRLATQYF.

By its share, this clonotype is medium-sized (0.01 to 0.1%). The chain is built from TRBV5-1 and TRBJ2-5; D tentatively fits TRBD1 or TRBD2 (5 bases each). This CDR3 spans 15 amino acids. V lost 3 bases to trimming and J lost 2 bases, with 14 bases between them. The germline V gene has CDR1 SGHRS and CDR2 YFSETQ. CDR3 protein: CASSWRGTRQETQYF. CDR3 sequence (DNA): TGCGCCAGCAGCTGGAGAGGGACGCGTCAAGAGACCCAGTACTTC. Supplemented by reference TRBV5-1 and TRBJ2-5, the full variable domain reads KAGVTQTPRYLIKTRGQQVTLSCSPISGHRSVSWYQQTPGQGLQFLFEYFSETQRNKGNFPGRFSGRQFSNSRSEMNVSTLELGDSALYLCASSWRGTRQETQYFGPGTRLLVL.

The CDR3 DNA follows: TGTGCCAGCAGTTACGACGCCACGGGCTCCTACGAGCAGTACTTC. Translated, it gives CASSYDATGSYEQYF. V and J are TRBV6-2 or TRBV6-3 and TRBJ2-7; D gene unclear. The germline V and J ends were trimmed by 2 bases and 0 bases, with 11 bases remaining between them. Looked up from germline, CDR1 is MNHEY and CDR2 is SVGEGT. The CDR3 runs 15 residues.

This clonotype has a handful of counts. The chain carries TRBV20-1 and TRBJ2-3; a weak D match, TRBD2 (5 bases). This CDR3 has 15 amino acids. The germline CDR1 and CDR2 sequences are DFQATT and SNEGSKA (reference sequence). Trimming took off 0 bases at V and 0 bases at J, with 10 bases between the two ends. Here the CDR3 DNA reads TGCAGTGCTAGAGATCCACAGCGGAGCACAGATACGCAGTATTTT. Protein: CSARDPQRSTDTQYF.

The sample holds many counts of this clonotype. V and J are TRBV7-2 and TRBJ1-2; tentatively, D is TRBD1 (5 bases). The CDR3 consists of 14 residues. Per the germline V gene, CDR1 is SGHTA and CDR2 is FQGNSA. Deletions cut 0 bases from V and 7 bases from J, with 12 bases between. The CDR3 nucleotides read TGTGCCAGCAGCTTAGCCGGCGGGGGGAGTGGCTACACCTTC. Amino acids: CASSLAGGGSGYTF.